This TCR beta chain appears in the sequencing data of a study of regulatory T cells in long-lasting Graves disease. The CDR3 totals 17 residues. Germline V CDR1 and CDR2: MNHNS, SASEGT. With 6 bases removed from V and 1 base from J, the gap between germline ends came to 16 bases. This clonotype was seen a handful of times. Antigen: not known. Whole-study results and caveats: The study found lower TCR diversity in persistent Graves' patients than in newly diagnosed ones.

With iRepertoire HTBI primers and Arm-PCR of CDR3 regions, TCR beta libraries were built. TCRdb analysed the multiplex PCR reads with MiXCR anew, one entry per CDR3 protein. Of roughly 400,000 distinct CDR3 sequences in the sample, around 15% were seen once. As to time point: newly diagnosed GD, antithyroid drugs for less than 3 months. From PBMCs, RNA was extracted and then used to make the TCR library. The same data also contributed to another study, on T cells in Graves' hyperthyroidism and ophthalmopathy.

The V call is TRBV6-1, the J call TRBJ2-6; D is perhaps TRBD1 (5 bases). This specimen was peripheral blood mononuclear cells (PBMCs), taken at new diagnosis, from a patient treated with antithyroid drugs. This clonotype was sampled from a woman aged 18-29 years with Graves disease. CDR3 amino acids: CASSNQVGRSGANVLTF. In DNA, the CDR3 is TGTGCCAGCAGCAATCAGGTGGGGCGATCTGGGGCCAACGTCCTGACTTTC.